This paragraph covers one TCR beta chain sequence. Its antigen is not identified. Between the trimmed V and J ends, which lost 0 bases and 4 bases, there was a span of 9 bases. The CDR3 covers 14 residues. Germline CDR1 reads SGHVS; CDR2 reads FNYEAQ. The data stem from a study of a mutant IDH1 vaccine in newly diagnosed glioma. Time point specified: week 23, last vaccination. Topical imiquimod accompanied each vaccine dose, which consisted of 300 ug of mutant IDH1 20-mer peptide. Libraries were prepared by immunoSEQ multiplex PCR; TCRdb keeps only in-frame clonotypes and omits some of them. The sample holds approximately 30,000 clones; about four fifths are singletons and the top ten take more than 15%.

The V gene is TRBV7-6, the J gene TRBJ2-5; D gene unclear. This clonotype was sampled from a woman aged 25 to 45 with glioma. The sample was PBMCs, taken from a glioma patient whose treatment included an IDH1 peptide vaccine. The CDR3: CASSLASGRETQYF. DNA for the CDR3: TGTGCCAGCAGCTTAGCATCGGGCCGAGAGACCCAGTACTTC.